The 25 T cell receptor beta chains below were found in one sample sequenced in a study of graft-versus-host responses after intestinal transplantation. Libraries were prepared by immunoSEQ multiplex PCR; TCRdb keeps only in-frame clonotypes and omits some of them. The sample has 9,500 to 12,000 clones, over 60% seen once. Material: PBMCs, obtained around 530 days after intestinal transplant. The receptor set was obtained from a human patient who received an intestinal transplant, so some T cells may come from the graft donor.

The chain combines TRBV6-5 with TRBJ2-7; 8 positions match TRBD1. Germline assignment: CDR1 MNHEY and CDR2 SVGAGI. The V segment lost 0 bases and the J segment 4 bases; nucleotides outside the gene matches: 8. This CDR3 spans 16 amino acids. The CDR3 sequence: CASSYSGTGGGYEQYF. Written as DNA, the CDR3 is TGTGCCAGCAGTTACTCCGGGACAGGCGGCGGGTACGAGCAGTACTTC.

The chain links TRBV11-3 to TRBJ2-2, with 14 nucleotides matching TRBD2. V trimming: 5 bases; J trimming: 6 bases; junction bases outside the gene matches: 5. Germline values: CDR1 SGHNT, CDR2 YENEEA. This CDR3 comprises 16 residues. In DNA form, the CDR3 reads TGTGCCAGCAGCCCCCGACTAGCGGGAGGGGCCGGGGAGCTGTTTTTT. Residues: CASSPRLAGGAGELFF.

The chain joins TRBV5-1 to TRBJ2-1; tentative D call: TRBD1 (6 bases). Germline-derived CDR1 and CDR2 are SGHRS and YFSETQ. The CDR3 contains 16 residues. The V gene lost 4 bases and the J gene lost 4 bases, with 18 bases spanning the gap. The CDR3 reads CASSPAVGAQYNEQFF. In DNA form, the CDR3 reads TGCGCCAGCAGCCCCGCGGTGGGGGCGCAATACAATGAGCAGTTCTTC.

This CDR3 is CASSEVGPVIGELFF. The DNA for the CDR3 is TGTGCCAGCTCAGAGGTAGGGCCGGTTATCGGGGAGCTGTTTTTT. The chain has TRBV25-1 and TRBJ2-2, with D hard to call. Germline V gives CDR1 MGHDK, CDR2 SYGVNS. V lost 8 bases and J 7 bases, leaving 20 bases between the germline ends. The CDR3 spans 15 residues.

The rearrangement links TRBV7-9 to TRBJ2-7; 8 bases agree with TRBD1. With 7 bases clipped from V and 5 bases from J, the junction kept 7 bases outside the gene matches. The germline V gene has CDR1 SEHNR and CDR2 FQNEAQ (reference sequence). CDR3 length equals 13 residues. The CDR3 here is CASNGQGAHEQYF. In nucleotides, the CDR3 is TGTGCCAGCAATGGGCAGGGGGCTCACGAGCAGTACTTC.

This chain connects TRBV10-1 to TRBJ2-3; D possibly corresponds to TRBD2 (5 bases). CDR3 size: 14 residues. The germline gives CDR1 WNHNN, CDR2 SYGVQD (reference sequence). V lost 3 bases and J lost 7, with 14 bases in between. The DNA for the CDR3 is TGCGCCAGCAGTGACGGGGTAACTAGAAATACGCAGTATTTT. It translates to CASSDGVTRNTQYF.

This clone appeared once. J is TRBJ2-7 and V is TRBV15; TRBD2 agrees at 7 bases. Losses at the gene ends were 2 bases for V and 0 bases for J; bases not matched to a gene: 16. This CDR3 contains 19 residues. CDR1 and CDR2 from the germline V gene are LNHNV and YYDKDF (reference sequence). CDR3 in amino acids: CATSRIPNFTSAISYEQYF. CDR3 nucleotide sequence: TGTGCCACCAGCAGAATACCCAATTTCACTAGCGCCATCTCCTACGAGCAGTACTTC.

To note about this clone: Its ends do not fully match the called genes, so a read error is possible. This chain connects TRBV5-3 to TRBJ2-7; a weak D match, TRBD1 (6 bases). TRBV5-3 is an open reading frame whose function is uncertain. The CDR3 contains 15 residues. The CDR3 region has the DNA TGTGCCAGCAGCTTGGCCAAGGACAGACCCTACGAGCAGTACTTC. Its translation is CASSLAKDRPYEQYF.

V is TRBV29-1 and J is TRBJ1-2, with D uncertain. In germline, CDR1 is SQVTM, CDR2 ANQGSEA. This CDR3 comprises 13 residues. Between the trimmed V and J ends, which lost 7 bases and 4 bases, there was a span of 16 bases. The CDR3 here is CSADEPESYGYTF. CDR3 bases: TGCAGCGCCGACGAACCAGAGAGCTATGGCTACACCTTC.

This clone was seen just once. The chain employs TRBV4-2 and TRBJ2-1, with D possibly matching TRBD1 (6 bases). The CDR3 is 16 amino acids. The germline gives CDR1 LGHNA, CDR2 YNFKEQ. Trimming left V 5 bases short and J 1 base short, with 15 bases between. The CDR3 nucleotides read TGTGCCAGCAGCGAAGCCGGGACAACGTCCTACAATGAGCAGTTCTTC. Translation: CASSEAGTTSYNEQFF.

The chain recombines TRBV19 with TRBJ2-3, with TRBD1 matching 9 bases. Losses at the gene ends were 3 bases for V and 0 bases for J; bases not matched to a gene: 1. Germline values: CDR1 LNHDA, CDR2 SQIVND (reference sequence). CDR3 length: 15 amino acids. This CDR3 reads CASSMDRGSTDTQYF. CDR3 nucleotide sequence: TGTGCCAGTAGTATGGACAGGGGCAGCACAGATACGCAGTATTTT.

The chain has TRBV12-5 and TRBJ2-7, with D possibly being TRBD1 (5 bases). V was trimmed by 3 bases and J by 5 bases, leaving 14 bases between them. This CDR3 region has 14 residues. Germline V gives CDR1 LGHNT, CDR2 FRNRAP. CDR3 in amino acids: CASGFGQGNDEQYF. The CDR3 DNA sequence: TGTGCTAGTGGTTTTGGTCAGGGCAATGACGAGCAGTACTTC. Variable domain in full (rest from reference TRBV12-5 and TRBJ2-7): DARVTQTPRHKVTEMGQEVTMRCQPILGHNTVFWYRQTMMQGLELLAYFRNRAPLDDSGMPKDRFSAEMPDATLATLKIQPSEPRDSAVYFCASGFGQGNDEQYFGPGTRLTVT.

This clone counts as medium-sized (0.01 to 0.1%). V usage is TRBV7-9 and J usage is TRBJ1-1; tentative D call: TRBD1 (6 bases). CDR3 length: 13 amino acids. Per the germline V gene, CDR1 is SEHNR and CDR2 is FQNEAQ (reference sequence). Trimming pared 6 bases from V and 6 bases from J, leaving 14 bases between. The CDR3 DNA sequence: TGTGCCAGCAGTTCGGGGGCCGGCGCTGAAGCTTTCTTT. Translating it yields CASSSGAGAEAFF.

V and J are TRBV11-2 and TRBJ1-2, with no clear D. The CDR3 is made up of 15 amino acids. Germline lookup yields CDR1 SGHAT and CDR2 FQNNGV. The V gene lost 1 base and the J gene lost 3 bases, with 12 bases spanning the gap. CDR3 DNA sequence: TGTGCCAGCAGCTTAGGCAGATTGAGGGACTATGGCTACACCTTC. Translation: CASSLGRLRDYGYTF.

The V and J genes are TRBV2 and TRBJ2-2; D is unclear. Deletions cut 4 bases from V and 7 bases from J, with 10 bases between. CDR3 length equals 13 residues. The germline V gene has CDR1 SNHLY and CDR2 FYNNEI. In nucleotides, the CDR3 is TGTGCCAGCAGTGGAGGCCTGCACGGGGAGCTGTTTTTT. It encodes CASSGGLHGELFF.

The chain has TRBV19 and TRBJ2-1; D gene ambiguous. CDR1 and CDR2 from the germline V gene are LNHDA and SQIVND (reference sequence). The CDR3 loop spans 15 amino acids. V was pared by 4 bases and J by 1 base, with 11 bases between. This chain's CDR3 is CASSTLGPSYNEQFF. CDR3 nucleotide sequence: TGTGCCAGTAGTACCCTAGGGCCGTCCTACAATGAGCAGTTCTTC.

This clone was counted between two and nine times. V usage is TRBV19 and J usage is TRBJ2-7, with TRBD2 identical over 8 bases. With V trimmed by 5 bases and J by 2 bases, 8 bases remained unmatched. CDR1 LNHDA and CDR2 SQIVND come from the germline V gene (reference sequence). CDR3 size: 15 residues. CDR3 DNA: TGTGCCAGTAGTCCAAAAGGGGGACTAGCCTACGAGCAGTACTTC. This sequence encodes CASSPKGGLAYEQYF.

The chain combines TRBV15 with TRBJ2-3, with D tentatively TRBD1 (6 bases). The CDR3 is made up of 14 amino acids. Trimming took off 5 bases at V and 3 bases at J, with 12 bases between the two ends. Germline CDR1 is LNHNV and CDR2 is YYDKDF (reference sequence). CDR3 sequence (DNA): TGTGCCACCAGCCAGGGGCAGGGAACAGATACGCAGTATTTT. This gives the protein CATSQGQGTDTQYF.

CDR3 residues: CASSGGQGGSYTF. The CDR3 nucleotides are TGTGCCAGCAGTGGGGGACAGGGGGGCTCCTACACCTTC. This chain links TRBV6-1 with TRBJ1-2; 11 bases fit TRBD1. V lost 4 bases to trimming and J lost 10 bases; unmatched junction nucleotides: 5. The V gene's germline CDR1 is MNHNS and CDR2 SASEGT. This CDR3 is 13 amino acids long.

The chain employs TRBV5-1 and TRBJ2-1; D is perhaps TRBD2 (5 bases). This CDR3 is 13 amino acids long. Germline V lookup: CDR1 SGHRS, CDR2 YFSETQ. The germline V and J ends were trimmed by 0 bases and 6 bases, with 7 bases remaining between them. CDR3 amino acids: CASSLVLGNEQFF. For the CDR3, the DNA is TGCGCCAGCAGCTTGGTACTAGGCAATGAGCAGTTCTTC.

The rearrangement links TRBV9 to TRBJ1-1; D ambiguous. The CDR3 sequence is 13 residues long. The V gene lost 4 bases and the J gene lost 7 bases, with 14 bases spanning the gap. Germline V gene lookup returns CDR1 SGDLS and CDR2 YYNGEE. The CDR3 sequence is CASSFTGSGEAFF. The CDR3 nucleotides are TGTGCCAGCAGCTTTACGGGTAGTGGTGAAGCTTTCTTT.

This clone showed up just once. J is TRBJ1-5 and V is TRBV5-6; TRBD1 matches 8 bases. This CDR3 has 14 residues. The germline V gene encodes CDR1 SGHDT and CDR2 YYEEEE. Unmatched junction bases numbered 5, after V lost 2 bases and J lost 7 bases. In DNA, the CDR3 is TGTGCCAGCAGCTTATGGACAGGGTACCAGCCCCAGCATTTT. Translation gives CASSLWTGYQPQHF.

The chain recombines TRBV6-5 with TRBJ2-1; 9 positions match TRBD2. Germline V gene data show CDR1 as MNHEY and CDR2 as SVGAGI. V gave up 2 bases and J gave up 7 bases; unmatched junction bases: 3. This CDR3 has 14 amino acids. This CDR3 reads CASSYGGRGNEQFF. The CDR3 bases are TGTGCCAGCAGTTACGGCGGGAGGGGAAATGAGCAGTTCTTC.

V is TRBV14 and J is TRBJ2-1; D ambiguous. V gave up 3 bases and J gave up 0 bases, with 6 bases separating them. This CDR3 is 14 amino acids long. From germline, CDR1 is SGHDN and CDR2 FVKESK. Written as DNA, the CDR3 is TGTGCCAGCAGCCAGTCGGGCTCCTACAATGAGCAGTTCTTC. Amino acid sequence: CASSQSGSYNEQFF.

The V gene is TRBV5-4, the J gene TRBJ2-6; D is ambiguous. V was pared by 4 bases and J by 0 bases, with 14 bases between. The CDR3 runs 17 residues. CDR1 and CDR2 from the germline V gene are SGHNT and YYREEE (reference sequence). The CDR3 region has the DNA TGTGCCAGCAGCCAAGGAGACTCGTTCTCTGGGGCCAACGTCCTGACTTTC. Its protein product is CASSQGDSFSGANVLTF.